These 14 T cell receptor beta chains share one sample of origin, sequenced in a study of CD8 T cells in ankylosing spondylitis. General observations from the study: Within ankylosing spondylitis blood, a TCR beta motif made up of several highly homologous variants appeared to be characteristic.

No antigen has been assigned to these receptors. A single record per CDR3 protein comes from TCRdb applying MiXCR to the 5' RACE reads. The repertoire holds roughly 300,000 distinct CDR3 sequences, with approximately 8% as singletons. The sequencing sample was made of blood, either unsorted or a sorted T cell fraction (not recorded which). Receptors were obtained from a male donor with ankylosing spondylitis.

This clonotype was found a few times. The chain joins TRBV12-3 or TRBV12-4 to TRBJ1-4; D call uncertain. The CDR3 is made up of 14 amino acids. Between the trimmed V and J ends, which lost 3 bases and 5 bases, there was a span of 10 bases. For the CDR3, the DNA is TGTGCCAGCAGTTTCGGGCAGCAAAATGAAAAACTGTTTTTT. The encoded protein is CASSFGQQNEKLFF.

This clonotype has only a few counts. The chain employs TRBV7-3 and TRBJ2-3; 8 bases fit TRBD2. CDR1 SGHTA and CDR2 FQGTGA come from the germline V gene. The CDR3 is made up of 15 amino acids. The V and J ends lost 2 bases and 5 bases, in that order; junction bases with no gene match: 6. This CDR3 is CASSLLGLGGDTQYF. The CDR3 DNA reads as TGTGCCAGCAGCTTACTGGGACTAGGTGGAGATACGCAGTATTTT. Filled out from reference TRBV7-3 and TRBJ2-3, the complete variable domain reads GAGVSQTPSNKVTEKGKYVELRCDPISGHTALYWYRQSLGQGPEFLIYFQGTGAADDSGLPNDRFFAVRPEGSVSTLKIQRTERGDSAVYLCASSLLGLGGDTQYFGPGTRLTVL.

The chain joins TRBV12-3 or TRBV12-4 to TRBJ2-4; no clear D. CDR3 length: 14 residues. Trimming cost V 6 bases and J 6 bases, with 15 bases left between them. The DNA for the CDR3 is TGTGCCAGCAGCTCCGGGCCCCGAGCAAACATTCAGTACTTC. Translation gives CASSSGPRANIQYF.

This clonotype showed up just a few times. This rearrangement joins TRBV7-8 to TRBJ1-4; a possible D gene is TRBD1 (5 bases). V was cut by 1 base and J by 2 bases, with 11 bases left in between. CDR3 length: 16 residues. Germline V lookup: CDR1 SGHVS, CDR2 FQNEAQ. The CDR3 is CASSLVGGGTNEKLFF. In nucleotides, the CDR3 is TGTGCCAGCAGCTTAGTGGGGGGAGGCACTAATGAAAAACTGTTTTTT.

This chain connects TRBV7-8 to TRBJ1-1; TRBD1 might be the D (6 bases). This CDR3 comprises 15 residues. Germline V gene sequence: CDR1 SGHVS, CDR2 FQNEAQ. V was clipped by 3 bases and J by 8 bases, with 19 bases between them. The CDR3 DNA reads as TGTGCCAGCAGCTTGTTCGGGGGGCGCGTGGGGGAAGCTTTCTTT. Protein: CASSLFGGRVGEAFF.

This clonotype was seen repeatedly, ten times or more. The chain carries TRBV7-9 and TRBJ1-4; TRBD1 matches at 9 bases. Germline V gives CDR1 SEHNR, CDR2 FQNEAQ (reference sequence). The junction had 9 bases not matched to a gene; V was cut back by 5 bases and J by 5 bases. The CDR3 length is 16 residues. The CDR3 spells CASSRGRGQGNEKLFF. For the CDR3, the DNA is TGTGCCAGCAGCCGAGGCCGAGGACAGGGGAATGAAAAACTGTTTTTT.

This chain uses TRBV20-1 with TRBJ2-5; TRBD1 or TRBD2 may be the D gene (5 bases each). Deletions cut 1 base from V and 0 bases from J, with 15 bases between. The CDR3 sequence is 16 residues long. Germline CDR1 and CDR2: DFQATT and SNEGSKA (reference sequence). DNA of the CDR3: TGCAGTGCTAGAGGCAGGGCAGGGAGATACCAAGAGACCCAGTACTTC. It yields the protein CSARGRAGRYQETQYF.

This clonotype was seen ten or more times. The rearrangement links TRBV5-1 to TRBJ2-5; D unresolved. The CDR3 has 14 amino acids. Trimming pared 3 bases from V and 0 bases from J, leaving 9 bases between. Germline V gene sequence: CDR1 SGHRS, CDR2 YFSETQ. CDR3 DNA sequence: TGCGCCAGCAGCTACCGGGTCGACCAAGAGACCCAGTACTTC. Protein: CASSYRVDQETQYF.

This clonotype was counted a few times. V usage is TRBV6-2 or TRBV6-3 and J usage is TRBJ2-7; the D gene is possibly TRBD1 (5 bases). Germline V CDR1 and CDR2: MNHEY, SVGEGT. The V end lost 0 bases, the J end lost 0 bases, and 12 bases lay between the germline ends. CDR3 length equals 16 residues. The CDR3 nucleotides read TGTGCCAGCAGTTACTCTTTGGACATCAGCTCCTACGAGCAGTACTTC. It is translated as CASSYSLDISSYEQYF.

This clonotype came up many times. V is TRBV4-1 and J is TRBJ1-6; a possible D gene is TRBD1 (6 bases). Germline-derived CDR1 and CDR2 are MGHRA and YSYEKL. Trimming cost V 0 bases and J 4 bases, with 16 bases left between them. This CDR3 is built from 18 residues. The CDR3 protein is CASSQDGGTRGYNSPLHF. The CDR3 nucleotides are TGCGCCAGCAGCCAAGATGGAGGGACAAGAGGTTATAATTCACCCCTCCACTTT.

This clonotype occurred a few times. CDR3 coding DNA: TGTGCCAGCAGCTTAGTATACTCTGGGGCCAACGTCCTGACTTTC. Amino acids: CASSLVYSGANVLTF. The chain combines TRBV11-2 with TRBJ2-6; no firm D call. The germline V gene has CDR1 SGHAT and CDR2 FQNNGV. The V end was cut by 1 base, the J end by 0 bases, with 4 bases between. There are 15 residues in the CDR3.

Only a few counts were recorded for this clonotype. J is TRBJ2-1 and V is TRBV29-1; D is unclear. CDR1 is SQVTM and CDR2 is ANQGSEA in the germline V gene. V lost 7 bases and J 12 bases, leaving 16 bases between the germline ends. There are 11 residues in the CDR3. CDR3 loop: CSAATSPGQFF. The DNA for the CDR3 is TGCAGCGCCGCCACCTCGCCGGGGCAGTTCTTC.

This clonotype has just a few counts. The chain couples TRBV4-2 to TRBJ2-1; no clear D gene. The CDR3 is 15 amino acids. V dropped 0 bases and J dropped 9 bases, with 15 bases sitting between them. The germline CDR1 and CDR2 sequences are LGHNA and YNFKEQ. The CDR3 region has the DNA TGTGCCAGCAGCCAAGATGGCGAGGTAGCAGGTGAGCAGTTCTTC. Translating it yields CASSQDGEVAGEQFF.

J is TRBJ2-7 and V is TRBV27, with TRBD2 matching 7 bases. The trim removed 8 bases at V and 0 bases at J, leaving 22 bases unmatched. The germline V gene has CDR1 MNHEY and CDR2 SMNVEV (reference sequence). The CDR3 totals 19 residues. CDR3 region: CASANLIPGTILFSYEQYF. The CDR3 DNA sequence: TGTGCCAGCGCAAATCTTATTCCCGGGACTATCTTATTCTCCTACGAGCAGTACTTC.